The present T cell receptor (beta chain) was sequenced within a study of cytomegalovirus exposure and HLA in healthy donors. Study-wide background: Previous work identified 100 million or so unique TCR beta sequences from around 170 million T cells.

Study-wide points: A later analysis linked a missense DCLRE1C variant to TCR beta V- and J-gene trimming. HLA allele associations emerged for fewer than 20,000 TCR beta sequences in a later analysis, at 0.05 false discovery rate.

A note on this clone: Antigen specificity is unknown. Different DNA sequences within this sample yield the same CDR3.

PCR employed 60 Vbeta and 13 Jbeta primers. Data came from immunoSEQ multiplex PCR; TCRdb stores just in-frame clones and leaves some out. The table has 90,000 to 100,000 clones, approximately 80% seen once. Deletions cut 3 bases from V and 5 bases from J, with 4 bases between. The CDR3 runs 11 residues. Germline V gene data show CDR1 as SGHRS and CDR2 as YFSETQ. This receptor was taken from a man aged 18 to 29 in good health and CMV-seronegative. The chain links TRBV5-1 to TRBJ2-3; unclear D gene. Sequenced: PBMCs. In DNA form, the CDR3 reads TGCGCCAGCAGCTCGGGAGATACGCAGTATTTT. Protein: CASSSGDTQYF. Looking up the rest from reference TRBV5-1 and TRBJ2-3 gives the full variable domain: KAGVTQTPRYLIKTRGQQVTLSCSPISGHRSVSWYQQTPGQGLQFLFEYFSETQRNKGNFPGRFSGRQFSNSRSEMNVSTLELGDSALYLCASSSGDTQYFGPGTRLTVL.